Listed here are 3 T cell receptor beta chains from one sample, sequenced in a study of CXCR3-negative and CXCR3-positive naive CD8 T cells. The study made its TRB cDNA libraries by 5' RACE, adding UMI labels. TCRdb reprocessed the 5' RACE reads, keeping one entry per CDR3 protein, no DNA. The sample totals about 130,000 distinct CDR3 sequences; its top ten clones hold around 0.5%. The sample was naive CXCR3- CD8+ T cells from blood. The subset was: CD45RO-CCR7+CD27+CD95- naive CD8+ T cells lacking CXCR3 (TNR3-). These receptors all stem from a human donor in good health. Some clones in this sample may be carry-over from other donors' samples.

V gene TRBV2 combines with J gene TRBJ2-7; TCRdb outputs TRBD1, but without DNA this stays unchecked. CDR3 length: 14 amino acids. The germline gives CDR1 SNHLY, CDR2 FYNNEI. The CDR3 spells CASRGTGYSYEQYF.

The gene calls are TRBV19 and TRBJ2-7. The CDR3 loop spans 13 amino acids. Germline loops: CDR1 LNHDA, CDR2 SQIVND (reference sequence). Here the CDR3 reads CASSIGVSTEQYF.

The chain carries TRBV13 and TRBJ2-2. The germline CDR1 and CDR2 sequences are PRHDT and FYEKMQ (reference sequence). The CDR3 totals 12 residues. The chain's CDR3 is CASSFNTGELFF.